This T cell receptor beta chain was identified in a study of blood T cells in healthy people across ages. Findings of the study overall: Comparison with aged donors showed that long-lived donors had more naive CD4+ cells and higher diversity. Estimates drawn from one million T cells were deemed to understate diversity.

Together with a sample-barcoded 5' primer, a J-beta primer mix was included in a second PCR lasting roughly 7 to 11 cycles. TCRdb re-called the 5' RACE reads through MiXCR, storing one row per CDR3 protein. The data contain 1.5 million or so distinct CDR3 sequences, approximately 40% of them singletons. Notes on this clonotype: The antigen is undetermined.

Trimming removed 0 bases at V and 0 bases at J, with 7 bases between. Germline V gene data show CDR1 as SGDLS and CDR2 as YYNGEE. CDR3 length: 14 amino acids. Sequencing was done on a sample of blood. V is TRBV9 and J is TRBJ2-7; D call uncertain. This sequence was found in a woman younger than 30 in good health. The CDR3 DNA sequence: TGTGCCAGCAGCGTAGAGGTAGCCTCCTACGAGCAGTACTTC. This sequence encodes CASSVEVASYEQYF.